This is a list of T cell receptor beta chains from one sample in a study of identical twins. TCRdb re-derived calls from the 5' RACE reads in MiXCR, one entry per CDR3 protein. The sample holds 1.5 million to 2 million distinct CDR3 sequences, around 29% seen once. Sequencing was carried out using cord blood. The source is a newborn girl in good health. The CDR3 runs from the conserved cysteine through the conserved F or W. The D gene is left open where the match is weak. Clone size appears in some rows only: once, few, many, or a class for an expanded clone.

CDR3nt: TGCGCCAGCAGCGTCGGGTATAGCTCCTACGAGCAGTACTTC; CDR3aa: CASSVGYSSYEQYF; v_gene: TRBV5-1; j_gene: TRBJ2-7; abundance: .; d_gene: .
CDR3nt: TGCAGTGCTAGGGTTGGTAGGAAGGATGAGCAGTTCTTC; CDR3aa: CSARVGRKDEQFF; v_gene: TRBV20-1; j_gene: TRBJ2-1; abundance: .; d_gene: .
CDR3nt: TGTGCCAGCACGGCTACTGGAAACACCATATATTTT; CDR3aa: CASTATGNTIYF; v_gene: TRBV5-5; j_gene: TRBJ1-3; abundance: .; d_gene: .
CDR3nt: TGTGCCAGCGGCTTGGAGCCCAATCAGCCCCAGCATTTT; CDR3aa: CASGLEPNQPQHF; v_gene: TRBV5-6; j_gene: TRBJ1-5; abundance: .; d_gene: .
CDR3nt: TGCGCCAGCAGCCAATGGACTAGCTCCGACGAGCAGTACTTC; CDR3aa: CASSQWTSSDEQYF; v_gene: TRBV5-1; j_gene: TRBJ2-7; abundance: .; d_gene: TRBD2
CDR3nt: TGCAGTGCTAGTTTGTGGCGGGAGATAGATACGCAGTATTTT; CDR3aa: CSASLWREIDTQYF; v_gene: TRBV20-1; j_gene: TRBJ2-3; abundance: .; d_gene: TRBD2
CDR3nt: TGCAGTGCTTACAGGAGCTCCTATGGCTACACCTTC; CDR3aa: CSAYRSSYGYTF; v_gene: TRBV20-1; j_gene: TRBJ1-2; abundance: many; d_gene: .
CDR3nt: TGTGCCAGCAGGGCTTCGGGGGGGGCGAACACTGAAGCTTTCTTT; CDR3aa: CASRASGGANTEAFF; v_gene: TRBV25-1; j_gene: TRBJ1-1; abundance: few; d_gene: .
CDR3nt: TGTGCCAGCAGCCCTCGGGGACTAGCGGTATCAACAGATGCGCAGTATTTT; CDR3aa: CASSPRGLAVSTDAQYF; v_gene: TRBV12-3/TRBV12-4; j_gene: TRBJ2-3; abundance: few; d_gene: TRBD2
CDR3nt: TGTGCCAGCAGCCACAGGCGTCTGAGCTCCTACGAGCAGTACTTC; CDR3aa: CASSHRRLSSYEQYF; v_gene: TRBV28; j_gene: TRBJ2-7; abundance: few; d_gene: .
CDR3nt: TGTGCCAGCTTGGGGGTAGCGGGGTCGACCTTCAATGAGCAGTTCTTC; CDR3aa: CASLGVAGSTFNEQFF; v_gene: TRBV2; j_gene: TRBJ2-1; abundance: .; d_gene: TRBD2
CDR3nt: TGCAGTGCCATAAGGGAGGGCTACACCTTC; CDR3aa: CSAIREGYTF; v_gene: TRBV20-1; j_gene: TRBJ1-2; abundance: .; d_gene: .
CDR3nt: TGTGCCAGCAGCTTTACTCGACTAGCGGGAGTCGATACGCAGTATTTT; CDR3aa: CASSFTRLAGVDTQYF; v_gene: TRBV12-3/TRBV12-4; j_gene: TRBJ2-3; abundance: many; d_gene: TRBD2
CDR3nt: TGTGCCAGCAACATTCAAAGGGGGCGGAACACTGAAGCTTTCTTT; CDR3aa: CASNIQRGRNTEAFF; v_gene: TRBV7-2; j_gene: TRBJ1-1; abundance: .; d_gene: TRBD1
CDR3nt: TGTGCCAGCAGCCAATCAGGTGCAGAGAACACTGAAGCTTTCTTT; CDR3aa: CASSQSGAENTEAFF; v_gene: TRBV14; j_gene: TRBJ1-1; abundance: .; d_gene: .
CDR3nt: TGCAGTGCTAGTTTGTACGGGGCCAAAAACATTCAGTACTTC; CDR3aa: CSASLYGAKNIQYF; v_gene: TRBV20-1; j_gene: TRBJ2-4; abundance: .; d_gene: .
CDR3nt: TGCGCCAGCAGCCAAGGGGGGATAGGGGATTCACCCCTCCACTTT; CDR3aa: CASSQGGIGDSPLHF; v_gene: TRBV4-1; j_gene: TRBJ1-6; abundance: few; d_gene: .
CDR3nt: TGCAGTGCTAGCGGGCGGATTTCCTACAATGAGCAGTACTTC; CDR3aa: CSASGRISYNEQYF; v_gene: TRBV20-1; j_gene: TRBJ2-5; abundance: .; d_gene: .
CDR3nt: TGTGCCAGCAGCTTAGGGGGCGTTGGGGCCTACGAGCAGTACTTC; CDR3aa: CASSLGGVGAYEQYF; v_gene: TRBV13; j_gene: TRBJ2-7; abundance: .; d_gene: .
CDR3nt: TGCAGTGCGTTATGGACAGGGATGAGAGGTGGCTACACCTTC; CDR3aa: CSALWTGMRGGYTF; v_gene: TRBV20-1; j_gene: TRBJ1-2; abundance: .; d_gene: TRBD1
CDR3nt: TGTGCCAGCATTAATAGGAACACGCCAATTAGTGAGCAGTACTTC; CDR3aa: CASINRNTPISEQYF; v_gene: TRBV12-3/TRBV12-4; j_gene: TRBJ2-5; abundance: .; d_gene: .
CDR3nt: TGCAGCGGCCAGGGAGGAGAGACCCAGTACTTC; CDR3aa: CSGQGGETQYF; v_gene: TRBV29-1; j_gene: TRBJ2-5; abundance: .; d_gene: .
CDR3nt: TGTGCCACCAGTGACCCCGGACTAGCGGGAGTTTATGGTACGCAGTATTTT; CDR3aa: CATSDPGLAGVYGTQYF; v_gene: TRBV24-1; j_gene: TRBJ2-3; abundance: few; d_gene: TRBD2
CDR3nt: TGTGCCAGCAGGGGACAGGGAAGAGAAACTGAAGCTTTCTTT; CDR3aa: CASRGQGRETEAFF; v_gene: TRBV25-1; j_gene: TRBJ1-1; abundance: few; d_gene: TRBD1
CDR3nt: TGTGCCAGCACCTTAGGGTCACAGCACTATGGCTACACCTTC; CDR3aa: CASTLGSQHYGYTF; v_gene: TRBV28; j_gene: TRBJ1-2; abundance: few; d_gene: .
CDR3nt: TGCAGTGCTAGACCCCCAGGGCGATTAAACTACGAGCAGTACTTC; CDR3aa: CSARPPGRLNYEQYF; v_gene: TRBV20-1; j_gene: TRBJ2-7; abundance: .; d_gene: .
CDR3nt: TGCGCCAGCAGCTTGGGCGGGGTCCCAACTAATGAAAAACTGTTTTTT; CDR3aa: CASSLGGVPTNEKLFF; v_gene: TRBV5-1; j_gene: TRBJ1-4; abundance: .; d_gene: .
CDR3nt: TGTGCCATTATTAGAATGGGGCAGAACACTGAAGCTTTCTTT; CDR3aa: CAIIRMGQNTEAFF; v_gene: TRBV6-1; j_gene: TRBJ1-1; abundance: few; d_gene: .
CDR3nt: TGTGCCAGCAGTTTACTAGCGAGGTACACAGATACGCAGTATTTT; CDR3aa: CASSLLARYTDTQYF; v_gene: TRBV12-3/TRBV12-4; j_gene: TRBJ2-3; abundance: .; d_gene: .
CDR3nt: TGTGCCAGCAGCCTCAGACGGTATCAGCCCCCGCATTTT; CDR3aa: CASSLRRYQPPHF; v_gene: TRBV7-2; j_gene: TRBJ1-5; abundance: .; d_gene: .
CDR3nt: TGCAGCGTTGCAAGTCTAGCGGGGTTGGATGAGCAGTTCTTC; CDR3aa: CSVASLAGLDEQFF; v_gene: TRBV29-1; j_gene: TRBJ2-1; abundance: many; d_gene: TRBD2
CDR3nt: TGTGCCAGCAGCTTGCAACAGCTTAACTATGGCTACACCTTC; CDR3aa: CASSLQQLNYGYTF; v_gene: TRBV7-2; j_gene: TRBJ1-2; abundance: .; d_gene: .
CDR3nt: TGTGCCAGCAGTCAAACCACCAACAGGGTGAAGGATACGCAGTATTTT; CDR3aa: CASSQTTNRVKDTQYF; v_gene: TRBV7-9; j_gene: TRBJ2-3; abundance: .; d_gene: .
CDR3nt: TGTGCCAGCAGCCGGGACAGGGATTCACCCCTCCACTTT; CDR3aa: CASSRDRDSPLHF; v_gene: TRBV2; j_gene: TRBJ1-6; abundance: .; d_gene: TRBD1
CDR3nt: TGTGCCAGCAGCGCCCCGACTAGCGGGCTGCCTTCCTACAATGAGCAGTTCTTC; CDR3aa: CASSAPTSGLPSYNEQFF; v_gene: TRBV11-2; j_gene: TRBJ2-1; abundance: few; d_gene: TRBD2
CDR3nt: TGCAGTGCTGGGGGACTGGTGATGGGGTACTTC; CDR3aa: CSAGGLVMGYF; v_gene: TRBV20-1; j_gene: TRBJ2-5; abundance: .; d_gene: .
CDR3nt: TGTGCCAGCAGCTCGGACGGTAATTCACCCCTCCACTTT; CDR3aa: CASSSDGNSPLHF; v_gene: TRBV7-2; j_gene: TRBJ1-6; abundance: few; d_gene: .
CDR3nt: TGTGCCAGCAGCTCGGGAGGGGGCGCTGGAGACACCATATATTTT; CDR3aa: CASSSGGGAGDTIYF; v_gene: TRBV7-9; j_gene: TRBJ1-3; abundance: .; d_gene: TRBD1
CDR3nt: TGTGCCAGCAGCTCGCCTATGGACAGGAAGAATAATTCACCCCTCCACTTT; CDR3aa: CASSSPMDRKNNSPLHF; v_gene: TRBV7-2; j_gene: TRBJ1-6; abundance: .; d_gene: TRBD1
CDR3nt: TGTGCCATCAGTGCCGGGACAGGAGGTGAAAAACTGTTTTTT; CDR3aa: CAISAGTGGEKLFF; v_gene: TRBV10-3; j_gene: TRBJ1-4; abundance: few; d_gene: TRBD1